A selection of T cell receptor beta chains follows, all from one sample in a study of cytomegalovirus exposure and HLA in healthy donors. Generated by immunoSEQ multiplex PCR, the TCRdb table keeps only in-frame clones and is missing some. This table has some 150,000 clones, approximately 69% appearing once. Input material: PBMCs. The receptors here all came from a man aged 25 to 40 in good health and CMV-seronegative. CDR3s include the opening cysteine and the closing phenylalanine or tryptophan. The order of the fields is J gene, D gene, clone size, V gene, CDR3 DNA, CDR3 protein. A D gene is named only where the DNA matches it firmly. Clone size is not always given. Where it is, it says once, few, many or a class for expanded clones.

>TRBJ1-2|NA|NA|TRBV30
TGTGCCAGCAGACAGGATAGGGAAGATGGCTACCCCTTC
CASRQDREDGYPF
>TRBJ2-2|NA|NA|TRBV19
TGTGCCAGTAGTATAGCGACAGGCGGGTACACCGGGGAGCTGTTTTTT
CASSIATGGYTGELFF
>TRBJ2-3|NA|NA|TRBV29-1
TGCAGCGTTCCACTAACGACAGTGTACGCAGATACGCAGTATTTT
CSVPLTTVYADTQYF
>TRBJ2-3|NA|NA|TRBV5-5
TGTGCCAGCAGCTTGGGCCCCGAGGGGTATTTT
CASSLGPEGYF
>TRBJ1-5|NA|NA|TRBV5-8
TGTGCCAGCAGCTTGGGAGACAGTGACAATCAGCCCCAGCATTTT
CASSLGDSDNQPQHF
>TRBJ1-1|TRBD1|NA|TRBV7-9
TGCGCCAGCAGCTTAGACAGGGGCACTGAAGCTTTCTTT
CASSLDRGTEAFF
>TRBJ1-5|NA|NA|TRBV21-1
TGTGCCAGCAGCAAAGAGGGACAGGAACCTCGTAATAGCAATCAGCCCCAGCATTTT
CASSKEGQEPRNSNQPQHF
>TRBJ1-5|NA|few|TRBV19
TGTGCCAGTAGTGCGTTCAATCAGCCCCAGCATTTT
CASSAFNQPQHF
>TRBJ2-2|NA|few|TRBV7-8
TGTGCCAGCAGCTTACTGGGGCGCGTCACCGGGGAGCTGTTTTTT
CASSLLGRVTGELFF
>TRBJ2-1|TRBD1|NA|TRBV30
TGTGCCTGGACGACAGGGCCCTACAATGAGCAGTTCTTC
CAWTTGPYNEQFF
>TRBJ2-7|TRBD1|once|TRBV6-5
TGTGCCAGCAGTCAGACAGGGGATGTCGACGAGCAGTACTTC
CASSQTGDVDEQYF
>TRBJ2-5|NA|NA|TRBV7-8
TGTGCCAGCAGCCAGGGCGGGCGGGGAGAGACCCAGTACTTC
CASSQGGRGETQYF
>TRBJ2-3|TRBD2|NA|TRBV5-1
TGCGCCAGCAGCTTGGGGCTAGCGGCCAGCACAGATACGCAGTATTTT
CASSLGLAASTDTQYF
>TRBJ2-1|NA|NA|TRBV5-4
TGTGCCAGCAGCTTCGAGAGGGACAATGAGCAGTTCTTC
CASSFERDNEQFF
>TRBJ1-5|NA|NA|TRBV10-3
TGTGCCATCAGTGAGGGACAGTCCAGCAATCAGCCCCAGCATTTT
CAISEGQSSNQPQHF
>TRBJ2-3|NA|NA|TRBV28
TGTGCCAGCAGTACAGGGTTGGACACAGATACGCAGTATTTT
CASSTGLDTDTQYF
>TRBJ1-5|NA|NA|TRBV5-5
TGTGCCAGCAGCTTTAACGGGTTCGTTGAGCCCCAGCATTTT
CASSFNGFVEPQHF
>TRBJ2-5|TRBD1|NA|TRBV19
TGTGCCAGTAGTACCAGGGGGCTGGAAGAGACCCAGTACTTC
CASSTRGLEETQYF
>TRBJ1-4|NA|NA|TRBV6-5
TGTGCCAGCAGTATCAGGGTTGAAGCTAATGAAAAACTGTTTTTT
CASSIRVEANEKLFF
>TRBJ2-7|TRBD2|NA|TRBV6-1
TGTGCCAGCAGTGAATCGGGGGGAGGGGTCTACGAGCAGTACTTC
CASSESGGGVYEQYF